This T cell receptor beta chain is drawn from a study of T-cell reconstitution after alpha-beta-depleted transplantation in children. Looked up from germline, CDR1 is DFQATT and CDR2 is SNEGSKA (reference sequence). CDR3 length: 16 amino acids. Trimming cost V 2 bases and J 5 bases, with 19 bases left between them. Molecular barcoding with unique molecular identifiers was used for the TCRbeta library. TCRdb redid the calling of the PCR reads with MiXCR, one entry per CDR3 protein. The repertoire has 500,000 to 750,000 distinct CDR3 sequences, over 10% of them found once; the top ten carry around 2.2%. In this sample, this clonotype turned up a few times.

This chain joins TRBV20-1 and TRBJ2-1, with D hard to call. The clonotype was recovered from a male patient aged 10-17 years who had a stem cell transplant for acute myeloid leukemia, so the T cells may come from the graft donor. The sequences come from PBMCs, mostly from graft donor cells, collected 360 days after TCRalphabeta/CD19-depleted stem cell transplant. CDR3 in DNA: TGCAGTGCTAGATCAGGAACCTCCTCCCTTAACAATGAGCAGTTCTTC. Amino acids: CSARSGTSSLNNEQFF.